Shown below are 5 T cell receptor beta chains from a single sample sequenced in a study of blood T cell repertoires in COVID-19. TCRdb's table, derived via immunoSEQ multiplex PCR, lists solely in-frame clones and lacks some. The sample holds roughly 60,000 clones, about four fifths seen once. Sequences were obtained from peripheral blood. The source is a man older than 75 with COVID-19, enrolled during active disease.

The chain recombines TRBV6-5 with TRBJ1-5; D possibly corresponds to TRBD1 (5 bases). V was pared by 6 bases and J by 1 base, with 10 bases between. The CDR3 length is 14 residues. Germline V gene lookup returns CDR1 MNHEY and CDR2 SVGAGI. CDR3 loop: CASSAGRSNQPQHF. The CDR3 DNA follows: TGTGCCAGCAGCGCGGGACGGAGCAATCAGCCCCAGCATTTT.

The chain employs TRBV6-2 or TRBV6-3 and TRBJ1-5; D is undetermined. CDR1 and CDR2 from the germline V gene are MNHEY and SVGEGT. This CDR3 is 12 amino acids long. The V end was cut by 2 bases, the J end by 5 bases, with 4 bases between. The CDR3 spells CASSYRDQPQHF. In DNA form, the CDR3 reads TGTGCCAGCAGTTACAGAGATCAGCCCCAGCATTTT.

This chain connects TRBV6-5 to TRBJ1-2; 8 bases map to TRBD1. The length of the CDR3 is 12 residues. Per germline, CDR1 MNHEY and CDR2 SVGAGI. The V gene end was trimmed by 7 bases and the J gene end by 8 bases; junction bases not matched to a gene: 6. CDR3 nucleotides: TGTGCCAGCACGAGACAGGGGAACGGCTACACCTTC. Its translation is CASTRQGNGYTF.

The rearrangement links TRBV6-5 to TRBJ1-5; 8 bases align to TRBD1. With V trimmed by 0 bases and J by 7 bases, 5 bases remained unmatched. The CDR3 spans 15 residues. In germline, CDR1 is MNHEY, CDR2 SVGAGI. The CDR3 nucleotides read TGTGCCAGCAGTTACTCGGGAGACAGGGGCCAGCCCCAGCATTTT. Translation gives CASSYSGDRGQPQHF.

The genes are TRBV5-6 and TRBJ2-7; the D gene is possibly TRBD2 (5 bases). Per germline, CDR1 SGHDT and CDR2 YYEEEE. V dropped 0 bases and J dropped 1 base, with 8 bases sitting between them. The CDR3 length is 14 residues. Written as DNA, the CDR3 is TGTGCCAGCAGCTTGGGTAGCGAATCCTACGAGCAGTACGTC. Protein sequence: CASSLGSESYEQYV.